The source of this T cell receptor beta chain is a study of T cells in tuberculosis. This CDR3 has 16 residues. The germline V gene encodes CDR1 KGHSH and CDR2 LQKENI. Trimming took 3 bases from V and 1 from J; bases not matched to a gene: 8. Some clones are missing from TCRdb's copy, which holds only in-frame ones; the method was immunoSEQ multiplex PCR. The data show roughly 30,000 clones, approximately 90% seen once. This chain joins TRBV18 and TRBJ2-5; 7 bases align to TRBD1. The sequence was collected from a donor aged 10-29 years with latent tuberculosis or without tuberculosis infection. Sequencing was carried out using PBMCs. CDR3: CASSPTLTGRQETQYF. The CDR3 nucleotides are TGTGCCAGCTCACCCACTCTGACAGGGCGCCAAGAGACCCAGTACTTC. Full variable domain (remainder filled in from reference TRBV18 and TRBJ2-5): NAGVMQNPRHLVRRRGQEARLRCSPMKGHSHVYWYRQLPEEGLKFMVYLQKENIIDESGMPKERFSAEFPKEGPSILRIQQVVRGDSAAYFCASSPTLTGRQETQYFGPGTRLLVL.